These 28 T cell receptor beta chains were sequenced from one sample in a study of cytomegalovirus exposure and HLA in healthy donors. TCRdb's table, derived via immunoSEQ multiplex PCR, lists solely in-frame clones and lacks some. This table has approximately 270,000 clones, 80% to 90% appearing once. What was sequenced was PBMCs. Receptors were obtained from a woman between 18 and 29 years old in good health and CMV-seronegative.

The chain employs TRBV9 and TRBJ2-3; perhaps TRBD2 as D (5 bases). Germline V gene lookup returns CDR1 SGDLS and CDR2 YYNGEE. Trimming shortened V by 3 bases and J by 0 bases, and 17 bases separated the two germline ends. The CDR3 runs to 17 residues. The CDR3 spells CASSANPGRTSTDTQYF. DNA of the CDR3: TGTGCCAGCAGCGCAAACCCCGGCAGGACTAGCACAGATACGCAGTATTTT.

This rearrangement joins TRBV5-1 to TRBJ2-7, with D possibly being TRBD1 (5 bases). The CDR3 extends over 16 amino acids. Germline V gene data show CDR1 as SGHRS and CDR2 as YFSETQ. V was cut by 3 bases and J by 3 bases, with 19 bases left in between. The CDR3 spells CASSWKRGSIDYEQYF. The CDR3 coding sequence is TGCGCCAGCAGCTGGAAAAGGGGTAGCATCGACTACGAGCAGTACTTC.

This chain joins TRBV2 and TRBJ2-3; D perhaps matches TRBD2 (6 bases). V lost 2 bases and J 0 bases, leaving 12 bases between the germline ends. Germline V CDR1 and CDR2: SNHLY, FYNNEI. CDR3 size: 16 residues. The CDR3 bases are TGTGCCAGCAGTGAAAGTGAGGCGGGGAGCACAGATACGCAGTATTTT. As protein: CASSESEAGSTDTQYF.

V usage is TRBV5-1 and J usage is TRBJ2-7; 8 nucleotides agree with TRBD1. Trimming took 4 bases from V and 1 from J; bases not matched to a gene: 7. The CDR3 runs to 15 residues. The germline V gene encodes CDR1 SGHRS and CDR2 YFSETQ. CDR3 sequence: CASSPGQAVSYEQYF. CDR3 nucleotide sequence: TGCGCCAGCAGCCCGGGACAGGCGGTTTCCTACGAGCAGTACTTC.

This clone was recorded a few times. The CDR3: CASSPGVAGAYEQYF. In nucleotides, the CDR3 is TGTGCCAGCAGCCCCGGGGTAGCGGGCGCCTACGAGCAGTACTTC. V gene TRBV11-3 combines with J gene TRBJ2-7; 7 bases match TRBD2. The V gene end was trimmed by 5 bases and the J gene end by 2 bases; junction bases not matched to a gene: 9. CDR3 length equals 15 residues. Germline-derived CDR1 and CDR2 are SGHNT and YENEEA.

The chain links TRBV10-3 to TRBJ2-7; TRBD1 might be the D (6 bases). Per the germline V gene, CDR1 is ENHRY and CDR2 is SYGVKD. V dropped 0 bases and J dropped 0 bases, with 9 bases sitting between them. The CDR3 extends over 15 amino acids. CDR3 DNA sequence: TGTGCCATCAGTGAGTCACGGGACACCTCCTACGAGCAGTACTTC. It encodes CAISESRDTSYEQYF.

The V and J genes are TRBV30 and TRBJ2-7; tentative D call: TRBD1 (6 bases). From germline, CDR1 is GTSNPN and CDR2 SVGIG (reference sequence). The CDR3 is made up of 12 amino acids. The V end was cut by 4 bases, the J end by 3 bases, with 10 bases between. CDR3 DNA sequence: TGTGCCTGGACTCAGGGGAACTACGAGCAGTACTTC. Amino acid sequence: CAWTQGNYEQYF.

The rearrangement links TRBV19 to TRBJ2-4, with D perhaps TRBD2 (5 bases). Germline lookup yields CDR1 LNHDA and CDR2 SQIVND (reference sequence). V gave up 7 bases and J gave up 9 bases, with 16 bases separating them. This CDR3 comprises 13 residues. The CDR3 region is CASTIGEYGIQYF. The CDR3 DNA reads TGTGCCAGTACGATCGGGGAATACGGCATTCAGTACTTC.

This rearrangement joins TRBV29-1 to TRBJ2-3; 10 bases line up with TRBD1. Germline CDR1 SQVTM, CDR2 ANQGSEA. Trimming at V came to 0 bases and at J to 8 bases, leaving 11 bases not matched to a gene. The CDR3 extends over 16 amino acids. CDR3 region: CSVEDLRTGGGGTQYF. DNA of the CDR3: TGCAGCGTTGAAGATCTCCGGACAGGGGGGGGAGGTACGCAGTATTTT.

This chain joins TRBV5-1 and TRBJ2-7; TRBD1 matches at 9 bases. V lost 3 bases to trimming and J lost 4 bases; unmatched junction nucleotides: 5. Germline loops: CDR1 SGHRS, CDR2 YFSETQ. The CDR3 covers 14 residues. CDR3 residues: CASSWTGEGYEQYF. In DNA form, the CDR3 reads TGCGCCAGCAGCTGGACAGGGGAAGGATACGAGCAGTACTTC. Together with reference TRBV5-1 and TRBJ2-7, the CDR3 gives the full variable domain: KAGVTQTPRYLIKTRGQQVTLSCSPISGHRSVSWYQQTPGQGLQFLFEYFSETQRNKGNFPGRFSGRQFSNSRSEMNVSTLELGDSALYLCASSWTGEGYEQYFGPGTRLTVT.

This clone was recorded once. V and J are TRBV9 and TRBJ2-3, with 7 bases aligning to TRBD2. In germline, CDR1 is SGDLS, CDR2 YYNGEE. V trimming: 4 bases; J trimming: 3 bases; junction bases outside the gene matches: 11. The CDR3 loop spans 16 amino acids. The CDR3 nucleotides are TGTGCCAGCAGCTACCGGCGGACTAGTTTTACAGATACGCAGTATTTT. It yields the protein CASSYRRTSFTDTQYF.

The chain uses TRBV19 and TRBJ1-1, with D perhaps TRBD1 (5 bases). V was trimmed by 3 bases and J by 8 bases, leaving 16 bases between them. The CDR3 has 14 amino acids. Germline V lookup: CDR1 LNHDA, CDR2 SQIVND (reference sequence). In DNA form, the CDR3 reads TGTGCCAGTAGTATTGGGGCCCAGACCTCAGAAGCTTTCTTT. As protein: CASSIGAQTSEAFF.

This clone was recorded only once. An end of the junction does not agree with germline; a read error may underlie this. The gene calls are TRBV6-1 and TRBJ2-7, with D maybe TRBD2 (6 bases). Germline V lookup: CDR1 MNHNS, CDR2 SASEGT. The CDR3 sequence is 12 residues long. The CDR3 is CASSEAQSGRHF. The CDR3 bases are TGTGCCAGCAGTGAAGCGCAAAGTGGGAGGCACTTC.

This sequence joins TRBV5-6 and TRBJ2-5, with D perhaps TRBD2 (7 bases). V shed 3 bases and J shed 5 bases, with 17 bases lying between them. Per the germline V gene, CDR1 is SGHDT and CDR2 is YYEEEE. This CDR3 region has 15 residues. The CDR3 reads CASSSLGGPGETQYF. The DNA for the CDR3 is TGTGCCAGCAGCTCCCTCGGGGGGCCCGGGGAGACCCAGTACTTC.

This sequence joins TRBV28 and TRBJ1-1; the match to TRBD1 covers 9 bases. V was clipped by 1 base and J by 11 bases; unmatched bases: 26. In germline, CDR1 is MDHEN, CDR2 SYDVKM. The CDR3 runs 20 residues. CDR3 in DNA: TGTGCCAGCAGTTTATCGTTTGTGTTTGGGACAGGGACTGGCAGGGTTCGGGCTTTCTTT. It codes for CASSLSFVFGTGTGRVRAFF.

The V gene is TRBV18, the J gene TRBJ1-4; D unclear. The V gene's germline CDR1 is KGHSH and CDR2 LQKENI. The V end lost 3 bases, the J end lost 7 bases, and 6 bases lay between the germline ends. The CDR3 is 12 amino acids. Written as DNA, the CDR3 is TGTGCCAGCTCACCCTCGAGTGAAAAACTGTTTTTT. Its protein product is CASSPSSEKLFF.

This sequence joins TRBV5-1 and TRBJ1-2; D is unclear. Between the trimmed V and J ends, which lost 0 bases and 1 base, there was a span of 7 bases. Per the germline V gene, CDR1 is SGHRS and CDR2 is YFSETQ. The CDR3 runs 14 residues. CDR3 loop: CASSLDVSNYGYTF. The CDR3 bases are TGCGCCAGCAGCTTGGATGTCAGTAACTATGGCTACACCTTC.

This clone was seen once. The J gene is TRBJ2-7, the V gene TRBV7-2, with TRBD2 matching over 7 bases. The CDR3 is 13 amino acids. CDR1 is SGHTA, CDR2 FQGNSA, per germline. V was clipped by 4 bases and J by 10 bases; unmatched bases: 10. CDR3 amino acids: CASSSPGRGTQYF. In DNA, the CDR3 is TGTGCCAGCAGCTCGCCCGGGCGGGGGACTCAGTACTTC. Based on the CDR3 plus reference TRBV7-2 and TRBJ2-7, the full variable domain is GAGVSQSPSNKVTEKGKDVELRCDPISGHTALYWYRQSLGQGLEFLIYFQGNSAPDKSGLPSDRFSAERTGGSVSTLTIQRTQQEDSAVYLCASSSPGRGTQYFGPGTRLTVT.

This CDR3 reads CASSGDRGRNTEAFF. CDR3 nucleotide sequence: TGCGCCAGCAGCGGGGACAGGGGGCGAAACACTGAAGCTTTCTTT. The genes are TRBV5-1 and TRBJ1-1; 12 bases align to TRBD1. In germline, CDR1 is SGHRS, CDR2 YFSETQ. The CDR3 has 15 amino acids. Trimming removed 4 bases from V and 2 bases from J; junction bases left unmatched: 3.

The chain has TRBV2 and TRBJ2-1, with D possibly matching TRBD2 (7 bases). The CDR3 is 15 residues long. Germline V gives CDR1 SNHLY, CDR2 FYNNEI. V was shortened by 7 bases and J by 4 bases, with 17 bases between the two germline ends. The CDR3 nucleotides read TGTGCCAGCAAAATTGCGGCGGGGGCGTACAATGAGCAGTTCTTC. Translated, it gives CASKIAAGAYNEQFF.

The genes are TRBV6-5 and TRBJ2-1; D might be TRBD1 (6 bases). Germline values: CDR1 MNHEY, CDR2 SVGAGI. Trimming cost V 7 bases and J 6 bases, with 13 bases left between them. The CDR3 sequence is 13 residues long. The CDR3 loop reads CASTHVGGNEQFF. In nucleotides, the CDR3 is TGTGCCAGCACCCACGTAGGGGGCAATGAGCAGTTCTTC.

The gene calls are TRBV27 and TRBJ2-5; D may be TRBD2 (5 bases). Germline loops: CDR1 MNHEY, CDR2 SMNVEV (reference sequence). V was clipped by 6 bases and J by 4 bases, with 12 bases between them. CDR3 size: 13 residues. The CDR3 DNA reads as TGTGCCAGCAGCCCTAGCTATCGAGAGACCCAGTACTTC. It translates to CASSPSYRETQYF.

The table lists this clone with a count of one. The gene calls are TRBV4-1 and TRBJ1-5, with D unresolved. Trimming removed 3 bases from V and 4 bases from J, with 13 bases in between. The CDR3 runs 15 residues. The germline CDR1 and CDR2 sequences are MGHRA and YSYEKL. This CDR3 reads CASSHERRMNQPQHF. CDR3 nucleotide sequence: TGCGCCAGCAGCCATGAGAGGAGAATGAATCAGCCCCAGCATTTT.

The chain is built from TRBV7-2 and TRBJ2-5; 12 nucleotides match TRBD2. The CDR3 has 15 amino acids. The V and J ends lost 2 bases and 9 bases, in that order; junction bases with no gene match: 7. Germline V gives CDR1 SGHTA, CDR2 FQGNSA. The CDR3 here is CASSLRLAGALSQYF. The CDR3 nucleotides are TGTGCCAGCAGCTTACGACTAGCGGGGGCCTTGTCCCAGTACTTC.

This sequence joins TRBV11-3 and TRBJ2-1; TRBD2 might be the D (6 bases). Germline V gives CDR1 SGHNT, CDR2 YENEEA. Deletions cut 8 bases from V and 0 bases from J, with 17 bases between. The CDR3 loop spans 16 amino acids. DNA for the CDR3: TGTGCCAGCGCCGGGAGCCGGGGTAGCTCCTACAATGAGCAGTTCTTC. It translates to CASAGSRGSSYNEQFF.

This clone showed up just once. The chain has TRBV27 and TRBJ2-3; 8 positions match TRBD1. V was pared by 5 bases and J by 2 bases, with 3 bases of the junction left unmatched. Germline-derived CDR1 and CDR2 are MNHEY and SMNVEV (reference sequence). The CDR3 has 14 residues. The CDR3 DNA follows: TGTGCCAGCAGTGCGGGACAGGCCACAGATACGCAGTATTTT. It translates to CASSAGQATDTQYF.

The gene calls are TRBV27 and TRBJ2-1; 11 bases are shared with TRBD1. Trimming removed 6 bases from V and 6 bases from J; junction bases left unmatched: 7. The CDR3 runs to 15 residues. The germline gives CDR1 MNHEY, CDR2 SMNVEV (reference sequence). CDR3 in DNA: TGTGCCAGCAGCTTGACCGGGACAGGGGGCAATGAGCAGTTCTTC. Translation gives CASSLTGTGGNEQFF.

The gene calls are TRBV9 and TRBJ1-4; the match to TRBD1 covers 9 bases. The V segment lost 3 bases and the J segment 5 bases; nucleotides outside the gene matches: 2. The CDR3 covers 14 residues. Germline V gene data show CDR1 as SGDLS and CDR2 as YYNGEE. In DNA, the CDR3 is TGTGCCAGCAGCGCGGGACAGGGAAATGAAAAACTGTTTTTT. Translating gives CASSAGQGNEKLFF.